This TCR beta chain was obtained from a study of blood T cell repertoires in COVID-19. Produced via immunoSEQ multiplex PCR; TCRdb's table is partial and in-frame only. The sample records almost 300,000 clones, 89% being singletons. The source is a woman aged 25-40 years with COVID-19, enrolled during active disease. The sample was peripheral blood.

The chain's CDR3 is CATSDHTSGGETQYF. CDR3 DNA sequence: TGTGCCACCAGTGACCACACTAGCGGGGGAGAGACCCAGTACTTC. The V and J genes are TRBV24-1 and TRBJ2-5; 11 nucleotides agree with TRBD2. With 4 bases clipped from V and 4 bases from J, the junction kept 4 bases outside the gene matches. From germline, CDR1 is KGHDR and CDR2 SFDVKD. This CDR3 comprises 15 residues.